Listed below are T cell receptor beta chains from one sample, sequenced in a study of T cell responses to AZD1222 COVID-19 vaccine. Only in-frame clones appear in the TCRdb table, and some are missing; sequencing was by immunoSEQ multiplex PCR. Counted here are under 150,000 clones, roughly 90% occurring once; the ten biggest clones make up less than 2.5%. Sequencing used peripheral blood, obtained 28 days after the second AZD1222 dose. All receptors come from an adult who received the AZD1222 COVID-19 vaccine. CDR3s include the opening cysteine and the closing phenylalanine or tryptophan. Fields, in order: CDR3 length, clone size, V gene, D gene, J gene, CDR3 protein, CDR3 DNA. The D gene is left open where the match is weak. For some rows the clone size is stated as once, few or many, or as a class when expanded; others skip it.

15,.,TRBV3-1/TRBV3-2,TRBD1,TRBJ1-1,CASSPQGAWITEAFF,TGTGCCAGCAGCCCACAGGGGGCTTGGATCACTGAAGCTTTCTTT
15,.,TRBV3-1/TRBV3-2,.,TRBJ1-4,CASSQVAAFNEKLFF,TGTGCCAGCAGCCAAGTAGCAGCCTTTAATGAAAAACTGTTTTTT
16,.,TRBV9,TRBD2,TRBJ2-3,CASSPGLAGVGDTQYF,TGTGCCAGCAGCCCGGGACTAGCGGGAGTTGGAGATACGCAGTATTTT
14,.,TRBV13,TRBD1,TRBJ2-3,CASSRGQNSDTQYF,TGTGCCAGCAGCAGGGGACAGAATTCAGATACGCAGTATTTT
13,.,TRBV3-1/TRBV3-2,.,TRBJ1-1,CASSQPGVTEAFF,TGTGCCAGCAGCCAACCAGGGGTAACTGAAGCTTTCTTT
13,.,TRBV7-3,.,TRBJ1-1,CASSLTTGTEAFF,TGTGCCAGCAGCTTAACAACAGGCACTGAAGCTTTCTTT
15,.,TRBV9,TRBD2,TRBJ2-5,CASSVGGLAEETQYF,TGTGCCAGCAGCGTAGGGGGACTAGCGGAAGAGACCCAGTACTTC
11,.,TRBV29-1,.,TRBJ1-1,CSFKMNTEAFF,TGCAGCTTCAAGATGAACACTGAAGCTTTCTTT
15,.,TRBV5-4,TRBD2,TRBJ2-1,CASSQHGGAFHEQFF,TGTGCCAGCAGCCAACACGGGGGGGCCTTCCATGAGCAGTTCTTC
15,.,TRBV10-1,TRBD1,TRBJ1-4,CASSATGTGTEKLFF,TGCGCCAGCAGTGCCACCGGGACAGGGACTGAAAAACTGTTTTTT
12,.,TRBV5-1,.,TRBJ2-2,CASNDMPGELFF,TGCGCCAGCAATGATATGCCCGGGGAGCTGTTTTTT
17,.,TRBV6-1,TRBD2,TRBJ2-1,CASSDTGAGGRHNEQFF,TGTGCCAGCAGTGACACCGGGGCGGGGGGGCGTCACAATGAGCAGTTCTTC
14,.,TRBV2,.,TRBJ2-5,CASSANRVKETQYF,TGTGCCAGCAGTGCTAACAGGGTTAAAGAGACCCAGTACTTC
18,.,TRBV7-9,.,TRBJ1-3,CASSPTHHFTDSGNTIYF,TGTGCCAGCAGCCCGACCCACCATTTTACAGACTCTGGAAACACCATATATTTT
17,.,TRBV18,.,TRBJ2-1,CASSPSGTPSSYNEQFF,TGTGCCAGCTCACCTTCCGGGACTCCGAGCTCCTACAATGAGCAGTTCTTC
13,.,TRBV7-9,TRBD1,TRBJ1-2,CASSRDREGGYTF,TGTGCCAGCAGCCGAGACAGGGAAGGTGGCTACACCTTC
14,.,TRBV10-3,TRBD2,TRBJ2-3,CAISRTSPTDTQYF,TGTGCCATCAGCCGGACTAGCCCCACAGATACGCAGTATTTT
18,.,TRBV19,TRBD2,TRBJ2-7,CASSMRELAGGAAYEQYF,TGTGCCAGTAGTATGAGGGAACTAGCGGGAGGGGCGGCCTACGAGCAGTACTTC
13,.,TRBV20-1,.,TRBJ2-1,CSASVVTYNEQFF,TGCAGTGCTAGTGTAGTGACCTACAATGAGCAGTTCTTC
14,once,TRBV9,.,TRBJ2-7,CASSAGMGVYEQYF,TGTGCCAGCAGCGCGGGGATGGGGGTGTACGAGCAGTACTTC
16,.,TRBV27,TRBD1,TRBJ2-5,CASSPGQGATRKTQYF,TGTGCCAGCAGTCCGGGACAGGGGGCGACGAGGAAGACCCAGTACTTC
12,.,TRBV6-5,.,TRBJ2-3,CASKNRRDTQYF,TGTGCCAGCAAAAACCGGAGGGATACGCAGTATTTT
13,.,TRBV29-1,TRBD1,TRBJ1-5,CSVGRAGGQPQHF,TGCAGCGTAGGGCGGGCAGGGGGTCAGCCCCAGCATTTT
13,.,TRBV5-5,TRBD1,TRBJ1-2,CASSQGTDYGYTF,TGTGCCAGCAGCCAGGGGACAGACTATGGCTACACCTTC
15,.,TRBV27,.,TRBJ1-3,CASSLFAGTGNTIYF,TGTGCCAGCAGTTTATTTGCAGGGACTGGAAACACCATATATTTT
17,.,TRBV2,.,TRBJ1-4,CASRPRESRIANEKLFF,TGTGCCAGCAGACCCCGGGAGTCCCGGATTGCGAATGAAAAACTGTTTTTT
15,.,TRBV5-4,TRBD2,TRBJ2-7,CASSTVAGGPEEQYF,TGTGCCAGCAGCACCGTCGCGGGGGGGCCGGAGGAGCAGTACTTC
11,.,TRBV2,.,TRBJ1-1,CATSRLAEAFF,TGTGCCACCTCCAGGCTCGCTGAAGCTTTCTTT
14,.,TRBV5-1,.,TRBJ2-2,CASSLEGSTGELFF,TGCGCCAGCAGCTTGGAAGGGTCGACCGGGGAGCTGTTTTTT
13,.,TRBV12-3/TRBV12-4,.,TRBJ2-2,CASRYRNTGELFF,TGTGCCAGCAGATACAGGAACACCGGGGAGCTGTTTTTT
14,.,TRBV6-5,.,TRBJ1-2,CASRTSGVGYGYTF,TGTGCCAGCAGGACAAGTGGTGTTGGTTATGGCTACACCTTC
14,.,TRBV3-1/TRBV3-2,TRBD1,TRBJ2-1,CASSHTGGTNEQFF,TGTGCCAGCAGCCATACAGGGGGCACAAATGAGCAGTTCTTC
14,.,TRBV5-1,.,TRBJ2-3,CASSRQDSTDTQYF,TGCGCCAGCAGCAGGCAGGATAGCACAGATACGCAGTATTTT
16,.,TRBV7-2,.,TRBJ1-3,CASSLGQQGGGNTIYF,TGTGCCAGCAGCTTAGGCCAACAGGGCGGTGGAAACACCATATATTTT
14,.,TRBV30,TRBD1,TRBJ2-2,CAWHKTGVAGELFF,TGTGCCTGGCACAAGACAGGGGTGGCCGGGGAGCTGTTTTTT
13,few,TRBV15,.,TRBJ1-5,CATSRGVGQPQHF,TGTGCCACCAGCAGAGGAGTAGGTCAGCCCCAGCATTTT
13,once,TRBV7-2,.,TRBJ1-2,CASRTQGIYGYTF,TGTGCCAGCAGGACTCAGGGGATTTATGGCTACACCTTC
14,.,TRBV20-1,TRBD1,TRBJ1-2,CSASSDRANYGYTF,TGCAGTGCTAGTTCGGACAGGGCTAACTATGGCTACACCTTC
12,.,TRBV24-1,TRBD1,TRBJ1-2,CATSDSGGGYTF,TGTGCCACCAGTGATTCAGGGGGGGGCTACACCTTC
14,.,TRBV7-9,.,TRBJ2-7,CASSLGGRSYEQYF,TGTGCCAGCAGCTTGGGGGGTAGGTCCTACGAGCAGTACTTC
13,.,TRBV7-6,.,TRBJ1-5,CASSFESNGPQHF,TGTGCCAGCAGCTTCGAAAGCAATGGACCCCAGCATTTT
13,.,TRBV18,.,TRBJ1-1,CASSPDWRTEAFF,TGTGCCAGCTCACCAGATTGGAGAACTGAAGCTTTCTTT
14,.,TRBV30,.,TRBJ1-3,CAWKTGYSGNTIYF,TGTGCCTGGAAAACGGGGTACTCTGGAAACACCATATATTTT
15,.,TRBV5-4,TRBD2,TRBJ2-1,CASSLDGTRLNEQFF,TGTGCCAGCAGCTTGGACGGGACTAGGTTGAATGAGCAGTTCTTC
12,.,TRBV2,.,TRBJ2-7,CASRGSAYEQYF,TGTGCCAGCAGGGGCTCGGCCTACGAGCAGTACTTC
13,.,TRBV3-1/TRBV3-2,.,TRBJ1-1,CASSQQEGLKAFF,TGTGCCAGCAGCCAACAAGAAGGGTTGAAAGCTTTCTTT
18,.,TRBV5-4,TRBD1,TRBJ2-5,CASSLLPVGHRGRKTQYF,TGTGCCAGCAGCTTGCTACCCGTAGGGCACAGGGGGCGGAAGACCCAGTACTTC
14,.,TRBV27,.,TRBJ2-1,CASSLRGSYNEQFF,TGTGCCAGCAGTTTAAGGGGCTCCTACAATGAGCAGTTCTTC